The next 10 T cell receptor beta chains were all read from a single sample in a study of blood T cell repertoires in COVID-19. Sequencing was performed with immunoSEQ multiplex PCR; in TCRdb, only in-frame clones are kept and a portion is missing. The sample yields nearly 250,000 clones, 80% to 90% seen once. Sequencing was performed on PBMCs or T cells enriched from blood (not recorded which). These receptors were obtained from a man aged 45-65 years who had been exposed to COVID-19.

The chain couples TRBV7-3 to TRBJ2-5; TRBD1 agrees at 8 bases. Germline assignment: CDR1 SGHTA and CDR2 FQGTGA. The CDR3 totals 13 residues. Trimming took 5 bases from V and 5 from J; bases not matched to a gene: 4. CDR3 nucleotides: TGTGCCAGCAGCCGGACAGGGAAGGAGACCCAGTACTTC. Amino acid sequence: CASSRTGKETQYF.

The gene calls are TRBV5-8 and TRBJ1-3, with a weak D call TRBD1 (5 bases). Germline V gene lookup returns CDR1 SGHTS and CDR2 YDEGEE. The V end was cut by 4 bases, the J end by 2 bases, with 13 bases between. CDR3 length: 15 residues. DNA for the CDR3: TGTGCCAGCAGCGCTGGGACTTCAGCTGGAAACACCATATATTTT. Amino acid sequence: CASSAGTSAGNTIYF.

The chain combines TRBV5-1 with TRBJ1-5; possible D gene TRBD1, 6 bases. This CDR3 region has 13 residues. Germline V gives CDR1 SGHRS, CDR2 YFSETQ. The germline V and J ends were trimmed by 0 bases and 7 bases, with 8 bases remaining between them. The CDR3 DNA reads as TGCGCCAGCAGCTTGGGGGGGCTCCAGCCCCAGCATTTT. Translated: CASSLGGLQPQHF.

The rearrangement joins TRBV24-1 to TRBJ1-2, with 10 nucleotides matching TRBD1. The CDR3 contains 14 residues. Germline CDR1 and CDR2: KGHDR and SFDVKD. J was trimmed by 5 bases and V by 4 bases; bases with no gene match: 3. CDR3 amino acids: CATSDPDRGYGYTF. The CDR3 DNA reads TGTGCCACCAGTGACCCGGACAGGGGGTATGGCTACACCTTC.

The rearrangement uses TRBV9 and TRBJ2-7, with 7 bases aligning to TRBD1. The V gene's germline CDR1 is SGDLS and CDR2 YYNGEE. With V trimmed by 0 bases and J by 2 bases, 14 bases remained unmatched. This CDR3 has 18 residues. The CDR3 coding sequence is TGTGCCAGCAGCGTAGAGATTTACCGGGACAGAAAAGCCTACGAGCAGTACTTC. Its translation: CASSVEIYRDRKAYEQYF.

CDR3 loop: CASSPGTGEGYGYTF. The CDR3 DNA follows: TGTGCCAGCAGCCCCGGGACAGGGGAGGGCTATGGCTACACCTTC. J is TRBJ1-2 and V is TRBV5-5; TRBD1 matches 10 bases. Germline values: CDR1 SGHKS, CDR2 YYEKEE (reference sequence). The CDR3 is 15 residues long. Germline trimming cut 4 bases from V and 4 bases from J; bases unmatched to any gene: 7.

The gene calls are TRBV5-1 and TRBJ2-1; D is unresolved. The CDR3 length is 12 residues. Germline CDR1 is SGHRS and CDR2 is YFSETQ. The V gene lost 4 bases and the J gene lost 7 bases, with 9 bases spanning the gap. The CDR3 protein is CASSVTWNEQFF. The CDR3, as DNA: TGCGCCAGCAGCGTGACATGGAATGAGCAGTTCTTC.

The chain carries TRBV6-5 and TRBJ1-2; D remains ambiguous. Trimming cost V 2 bases and J 4 bases, with 8 bases left between them. The CDR3 consists of 13 residues. CDR1 is MNHEY, CDR2 SVGAGI, per germline. CDR3 nucleotide sequence: TGTGCCAGCAGTTACACGGGATTCTATGGCTACACCTTC. Its translation is CASSYTGFYGYTF.

This clone was detected a few times. This chain connects TRBV4-2 to TRBJ2-2; 10 bases map to TRBD1. V was pared by 3 bases and J by 7 bases, with 5 bases of the junction left unmatched. The CDR3 covers 15 residues. Germline V gene data show CDR1 as LGHNA and CDR2 as YNFKEQ. The CDR3 DNA sequence: TGTGCCAGCAGCCACGGACAGGGGGTGATCGGGGAGCTGTTTTTT. Encoded protein: CASSHGQGVIGELFF.

The chain has TRBV28 and TRBJ2-7; 10 bases fit TRBD2. Germline lookup yields CDR1 MDHEN and CDR2 SYDVKM. J lost 4 bases, V lost 4 bases, and 7 bases had no gene match. The CDR3 consists of 15 residues. The CDR3 here is CASSSHPSGGYEQYF. Written as DNA, the CDR3 is TGTGCCAGCAGTTCTCATCCTAGCGGGGGTTACGAGCAGTACTTC.